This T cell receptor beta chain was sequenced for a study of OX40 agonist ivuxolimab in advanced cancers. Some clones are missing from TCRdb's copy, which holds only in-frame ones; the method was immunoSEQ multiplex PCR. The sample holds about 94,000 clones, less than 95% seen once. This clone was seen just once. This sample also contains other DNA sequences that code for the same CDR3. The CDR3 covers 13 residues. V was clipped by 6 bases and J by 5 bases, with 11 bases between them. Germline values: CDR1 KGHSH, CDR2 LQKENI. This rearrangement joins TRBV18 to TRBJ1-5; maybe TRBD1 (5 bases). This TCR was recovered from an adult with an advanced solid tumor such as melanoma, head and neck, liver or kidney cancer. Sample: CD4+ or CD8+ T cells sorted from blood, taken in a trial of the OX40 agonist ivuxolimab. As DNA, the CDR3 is TGTGCCAGCTCCCCAGGGCGGGATCAGCCCCAGCATTTT. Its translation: CASSPGRDQPQHF.